Sequencing of this TCR beta chain was carried out in a study of PD-1 blockade in classical Hodgkin lymphoma (dated by TCRdb to the early 2020s). General notes on the study: Nivolumab dosing was 3 mg/kg intravenously every 2 weeks, continuing until either disease progression or unacceptable toxicity. To define a peripheral blood immune signature of response to PD-1 blockade in classical Hodgkin lymphoma, the study combined TCR beta sequencing with CyTOF. Broad study findings and their caveats: Only a single clinical trial cohort was studied, and what caused the repertoire differences, possibly disease activity or prior therapy, remained undefined. Baseline TCR diversity was reported as lower in newly diagnosed patients than in healthy donors, and lower still in relapsed/refractory patients. Lower diversity was observed in patients in whom nivolumab was started less than 1 year after ASCT, and these patients were excluded from later analyses so that confounding by immune reconstitution would be avoided. Among trial patients, those achieving complete response had baseline diversity similar to that of newly diagnosed patients, while diversity was significantly lower in partial responders and progressors. CD4+ but not CD8+ TCR diversity rose significantly by C4D1 (p=0.0027 vs p=0.16), most apparent in complete responders (p=0.02).

From the cysteine up to the phenylalanine, the CDR3 has a length of 13 residues. The entry retains the CDR3 DNA only, 39 bases that are in frame from base 1. V loses 0 bases, J loses 4 bases, and the germline ends lie 7 bases apart. CDR1 and CDR2, per the germline V gene, are SGHDT and YYEEEE. The Qiagen DNeasy kit was used to extract genomic DNA both from unsorted PBMCs and from the negatively selected CD4+ and CD8+ fractions. Amplification of TCR beta CDR3 regions was done by immunoSEQ multiplex PCR with primers that anneal to V and J segments. A synthetic immune receptor repertoire was used to minimize amplification bias, and any residual bias was removed computationally once sequencing was done. In the original analysis: Custom Python scripts were used to quantify repertoire diversity as the Shannon entropy index. Unsorted, CD4+ and CD8+ repertoires were analyzed separately, except for combined analyses in which CD4+ and CD8+ sequences were merged in silico. Clonal expansion was defined as at least a 2-fold frequency increase after treatment relative to C1D1, with a pseudocount of 0.5 for undetected baseline clones. Clones with 0 or 1 copy at C1D1 were classified as singleton clones, and clones with 2 or more copies were classified as non-singleton clones. Clones expanded in unsorted samples were annotated as CD4+, CD8+ or unknown by matching protein sequences in sorted samples from the same patient. Wilcoxon tests were applied to paired samples to test diversity changes from C1D1 to C4D1. What TCRdb holds here is the immuneACCESS table cut down to in-frame rearrangements. Part of the clones is not present; checked against another copy, under half of the missing clones reflect an unresolved V gene, and the others are unexplained. V, J and clone size are those of that table, while D and trimming were read from the DNA. The sample has about 8,400 clones on record, roughly four fifths of them singletons. The ten largest clones take up about 27% of the sample.

What the time point label conveys for this sample: cycle 4 day 1 (C4D1), after less than seven weeks of nivolumab. Relapse after autologous stem cell transplantation had occurred in all trial patients, and cohorts A, B and C were distinguished by prior brentuximab vedotin exposure. A Miltenyi CD8+ T cell isolation kit was used for magnetic negative selection to purify CD8+ T cells from thawed PBMCs. The trial cohort was composed of under 70 patients with relapsed/refractory classical Hodgkin lymphoma, for whom complete response, partial response or progressive disease was recorded as best overall response. Trial patients were treated with single-agent nivolumab in the multi-cohort phase II CheckMate 205 trial. An independent review committee assessed best overall response using the 2007 International Working Group response criteria. Trial PBMCs were collected immediately before nivolumab initiation (C1D1) and during therapy at cycle 2 day 1 and cycle 4 day 1. After peripheral blood was drawn into 8 mL Vacutainer Cell Preparation Tubes, PBMCs were isolated by centrifugation and then cryopreserved. Purified CD4+ and CD8+ fractions were generated only in cases for which an additional PBMC sample was available. Magnetically labelled cells were depleted on LS columns in a quadroMACS separator, and the flow-through was collected as the purified fraction.

This clone was detected only a few times. There is no known antigen for this receptor. One base away there is no much larger clone; base qualities are not given. This TCR derives from a human donor with classical Hodgkin lymphoma. The rearranged segments are TRBV5-6 and TRBJ1-1; a confident D gene designation cannot be given. Material: CD8+ T cells from blood, obtained before the fourth cycle of nivolumab. The CDR3 region: CASSLVGVTEAFF. The nucleotide sequence is given as TGTGCCAGCAGCTTGGTTGGGGTCACTGAAGCTTTCTTT.